The 17 T cell receptor beta chains below all came from one sample that was sequenced in a study of cytomegalovirus exposure and HLA in healthy donors. The PCR contained 60 Vbeta and 13 Jbeta primers. The assay was immunoSEQ multiplex PCR, and TCRdb's table has in-frame clones only and misses some. The sample lists over 60,000 clones; around 75% were seen once. The material sequenced was PBMCs. The receptors here all came from a man in his 70s in good health and CMV-seronegative.

The J gene is TRBJ2-5, the V gene TRBV7-8; TRBD2 aligns across 10 bases. The CDR3 has 15 residues. V shed 8 bases, J shed 3 bases, and the junction held 9 bases outside the gene matches. The germline V gene has CDR1 SGHVS and CDR2 FQNEAQ. CDR3 sequence reads: CASGQREGREETQYF. The CDR3 coding sequence is TGTGCCAGCGGCCAGCGGGAGGGCCGCGAAGAGACCCAGTACTTC. Together with reference TRBV7-8 and TRBJ2-5, the CDR3 gives the full variable domain: GAGVSQSPRYKVAKRGQDVALRCDPISGHVSLFWYQQALGQGPEFLTYFQNEAQLDKSGLPSDRFFAERPEGSVSTLKIQRTQQEDSAVYLCASGQREGREETQYFGPGTRLLVL.

This chain connects TRBV6-5 to TRBJ1-3; D is undetermined. Germline V gene lookup returns CDR1 MNHEY and CDR2 SVGAGI. CDR3 length: 15 residues. Trimming left V 6 bases short and J 2 bases short, with 14 bases between. The CDR3 protein is CASSPESVTGNTIYF. The CDR3 region has the DNA TGTGCCAGCAGCCCCGAATCGGTTACTGGAAACACCATATATTTT.

This clone was observed a single time. The chain couples TRBV9 to TRBJ1-2; no clear D. This CDR3 is 15 amino acids long. Germline V gives CDR1 SGDLS, CDR2 YYNGEE. V shed 0 bases and J shed 8 bases, with 17 bases lying between them. The CDR3 spells CASSVGHGGLSGYTF. CDR3 nucleotides: TGTGCCAGCAGCGTAGGTCACGGAGGACTTTCGGGCTACACCTTC. Complete variable domain (other parts from reference TRBV9 and TRBJ1-2): DSGVTQTPKHLITATGQRVTLRCSPRSGDLSVYWYQQSLDQGLQFLIQYYNGEERAKGNILERFSAQQFPDLHSELNLSSLELGDSALYFCASSVGHGGLSGYTFGSGTRLTVV.

V gene TRBV6-5 combines with J gene TRBJ2-1; 9 bases line up with TRBD2. V was clipped by 7 bases and J by 5 bases; unmatched bases: 9. The germline gives CDR1 MNHEY, CDR2 SVGAGI. The CDR3 covers 15 residues. The CDR3 is CASTPASGTHNEQFF. In DNA form, the CDR3 reads TGTGCCAGCACCCCGGCTAGCGGGACCCACAATGAGCAGTTCTTC.

This clone was found a few times. This chain connects TRBV18 to TRBJ2-6; 8 nucleotides line up with TRBD2. After removal of 1 base from V and 0 bases from J, the junction contained 8 bases not matched to a gene. Germline lookup yields CDR1 KGHSH and CDR2 LQKENI. The CDR3 contains 19 residues. The CDR3 here is CASSPRSGSGSSGANVLTF. The CDR3 DNA reads TGTGCCAGCTCACCACGGAGCGGGAGTGGGTCCTCTGGGGCCAACGTCCTGACTTTC.

The CDR3 loop reads CASSSTSGVGEQFF. The CDR3 region has the DNA TGTGCCAGCAGTTCGACTAGCGGGGTGGGTGAGCAGTTCTTC. The chain recombines TRBV6-4 with TRBJ2-1; TRBD2 matches 11 bases. J lost 9 bases, V lost 5 bases, and 6 bases had no gene match. This CDR3 region has 14 residues. CDR1 and CDR2 (germline): MRHNA, SNTAGT.

The rearrangement joins TRBV7-6 to TRBJ2-7; perhaps TRBD1 as D (6 bases). The CDR3 consists of 15 residues. Germline V lookup: CDR1 SGHVS, CDR2 FNYEAQ. Trimming took off 5 bases at V and 2 bases at J, with 16 bases between the two ends. CDR3 bases: TGTGCCAGCAGCCTAGGACAGCCCGGCACCTACGAGCAGTACTTC. This sequence encodes CASSLGQPGTYEQYF.

The J gene is TRBJ2-1, the V gene TRBV9; D ambiguous. Germline assignment: CDR1 SGDLS and CDR2 YYNGEE. Trimming took 0 bases from V and 0 from J, leaving 10 bases between them. The CDR3 has 16 residues. CDR3 sequence (DNA): TGTGCCAGCAGCGTAGTCGCGTCGAGCTCCTACAATGAGCAGTTCTTC. The encoded protein is CASSVVASSSYNEQFF.

This sequence joins TRBV27 and TRBJ1-2; 10 bases map to TRBD1. V shed 1 base and J 2 bases; nucleotides not matched to a gene: 10. CDR1 and CDR2 from the germline V gene are MNHEY and SMNVEV (reference sequence). CDR3 length: 18 amino acids. CDR3 sequence: CASSLLGQGRASNYGYTF. CDR3 DNA sequence: TGTGCCAGCAGTTTATTGGGACAGGGGAGAGCCTCAAACTATGGCTACACCTTC.

This chain joins TRBV18 and TRBJ2-2; TRBD1 might be the D (6 bases). Trimming removed 1 base at V and 7 bases at J, with 13 bases between. Germline CDR1 reads KGHSH; CDR2 reads LQKENI. The CDR3 runs to 15 residues. In DNA, the CDR3 is TGTGCCAGCTCACCACTCTCACAGGGCTTCGGGGAGCTGTTTTTT. Its protein is CASSPLSQGFGELFF.

V gene TRBV9 combines with J gene TRBJ1-2; a possible D gene is TRBD1 (6 bases). The V gene's germline CDR1 is SGDLS and CDR2 YYNGEE. The CDR3 extends over 14 amino acids. V lost 6 bases to trimming and J lost 4 bases, with 16 bases between them. The chain's CDR3 is CASTRDTNFYGYTF. The CDR3 nucleotides are TGTGCCAGCACCCGGGACACCAACTTCTATGGCTACACCTTC.

J is TRBJ2-7 and V is TRBV25-1; the match to TRBD2 covers 7 bases. Germline lookup yields CDR1 MGHDK and CDR2 SYGVNS. The CDR3 is 14 residues long. V shed 5 bases and J 2 bases; nucleotides not matched to a gene: 6. Here the CDR3 DNA reads TGTGCCAGCAGTCTCCCGGGACTACCCTACGAGCAGTACTTC. Protein product: CASSLPGLPYEQYF.

V is TRBV27 and J is TRBJ1-4; no clear D gene. CDR3 size: 15 residues. V was shortened by 6 bases and J by 0 bases, with 11 bases between the two germline ends. The germline CDR1 and CDR2 sequences are MNHEY and SMNVEV (reference sequence). CDR3 nucleotide sequence: TGTGCCAGCAGACTCGGGTGGGCAACTAATGAAAAACTGTTTTTT. This gives the protein CASRLGWATNEKLFF.

This clone turned up a few times. The V and J genes are TRBV5-1 and TRBJ1-1; D may be TRBD1 (6 bases). Trimming left V 3 bases short and J 4 bases short, with 13 bases between. This CDR3 is built from 14 residues. Germline-derived CDR1 and CDR2 are SGHRS and YFSETQ. The CDR3 DNA reads TGCGCCAGCAGCTCGTTACAGGGTACCACTGAAGCTTTCTTT. This gives the protein CASSSLQGTTEAFF.

There are a few counts of this clone. The chain couples TRBV6-5 to TRBJ1-5, with a possible D match to TRBD1 (5 bases). V dropped 7 bases and J dropped 0 bases, with 13 bases sitting between them. The CDR3 sequence is 15 residues long. Germline V gene data show CDR1 as MNHEY and CDR2 as SVGAGI. The CDR3 coding sequence is TGTGCCAGCAAGCGACAGATATATAGCAATCAGCCCCAGCATTTT. Its translation is CASKRQIYSNQPQHF.

The chain has TRBV19 and TRBJ1-4; 9 bases fit TRBD1. CDR1 is LNHDA and CDR2 is SQIVND in the germline V gene (reference sequence). Unmatched junction bases numbered 8, after V lost 6 bases and J lost 6 bases. The CDR3 sequence is 15 residues long. The DNA for the CDR3 is TGTGCCAGTAGCTGGATGACAGGGGGAGATGAAAAACTGTTTTTT. It translates to CASSWMTGGDEKLFF. Filled out from reference TRBV19 and TRBJ1-4, the complete variable domain reads DGGITQSPKYLFRKEGQNVTLSCEQNLNHDAMYWYRQDPGQGLRLIYYSQIVNDFQKGDIAEGYSVSREKKESFPLTVTSAQKNPTAFYLCASSWMTGGDEKLFFGSGTQLSVL.

This chain links TRBV7-9 with TRBJ1-2; D gene unclear. The V gene lost 0 bases and the J gene lost 3 bases, with 11 bases spanning the gap. CDR1 is SEHNR, CDR2 FQNEAQ, per germline (reference sequence). The CDR3 consists of 15 residues. The CDR3 loop reads CASSLATLEDYGYTF. The CDR3 DNA sequence: TGTGCCAGCAGCTTAGCAACTCTAGAGGACTATGGCTACACCTTC.